The table lists the clone carrying this T cell receptor (beta chain) with a few counts. This specimen comes from a study of T cell responses to AZD1222 COVID-19 vaccine. Repertoires were generated with immunoSEQ multiplex PCR, while TCRdb's copy carries only in-frame clones and drops some. The sample has about 82,000 clones, around 85% seen once. Trimming at V came to 5 bases and at J to 4 bases, leaving 10 bases not matched to a gene. CDR1 is SEHNR and CDR2 is FQNEAQ in the germline V gene (reference sequence). The CDR3 spans 15 residues. The sample here was peripheral blood, taken 28 days after the second AZD1222 dose. The chain carries TRBV7-9 and TRBJ2-7, with TRBD2 identical over 8 bases. The receptor was derived from an adult who received the AZD1222 COVID-19 vaccine. CDR3 residues: CASSPASGRQYEQYF. The DNA for the CDR3 is TGTGCCAGCAGCCCCGCTAGCGGGCGACAGTACGAGCAGTACTTC.